This TCR beta chain derives from a study of cytomegalovirus exposure and HLA in healthy donors. General study points: Investigators reported 150 to 200 TCR beta chains as tied to cytomegalovirus. High sensitivity and specificity were reportedly achieved when the classifier diagnosed cytomegalovirus status.

Germline V lookup: CDR1 MDHEN, CDR2 SYDVKM. This CDR3 is 14 amino acids long. Trimming removed 5 bases from V and 4 bases from J, with 12 bases in between. The protocol was immunoSEQ multiplex PCR, while the TCRdb copy is restricted to in-frame clones and leaves out a portion. The table includes about 110,000 clones, approximately 90% detected once. Among the approximately 130 subjects of the validation cohort, separate from the approximately 700-subject first cohort, were the donors. About this clone: The antigen is not known.

The rearrangement joins TRBV28 to TRBJ2-1; D is perhaps TRBD1 (5 bases). The TCR comes from a woman between 18 and 29 years old in good health and CMV-seropositive. What was sequenced was PBMCs. The CDR3 nucleotides read TGTGCCAGCAGTCCCGGACAAATGTACAATGAGCAGTTCTTC. Amino acid sequence: CASSPGQMYNEQFF.